The T cell receptor (beta chain) described here comes from a study of shared clonotypes between healthy human individuals (dated by TCRdb to the early 2020s). As for the study more broadly: Two women and three men aged 18 to 49 years were included in the cohort. For each donor, three plates each were used for CD4 naive and CD4 memory, two plates were used for CD8 naive, and one plate was used for CD8 memory. Each donor's leukapheresis produced roughly between roughly 0.85 and 10 billion PBMCs. To estimate repertoire size and how much clonotypes are shared between individuals, the study performed deep sequencing of blood TCR repertoires from roughly five healthy adults. Different laboratories and diverse techniques were used to prepare libraries and sequence TCR repertoires, to increase sequencing depth and limit assay-specific biases. Results and caveats for the whole study, not just this receptor: Compared with non-shared clonotypes, the clonotypes found in all four sorted-subset donors had higher generation probabilities. Sampling was restricted to blood, and TCR repertoires in tissue are likely to differ from TCR repertoires in blood. When several donors were compared, the shared fraction of clonotypes was around 5.1% for naive CD4, 3.5% to 4% for naive CD8, 2% to 2.5% for memory CD4, and 0.4% for memory CD8. Because the study included only a small number of donors, the genetic and exposure-history diversity represented was limited. Larger estimated clonotype richness was generally found for naive subsets than for memory subsets. Even with the large sequencing depth, rarefaction of the sorted-subset datasets indicated that sequencing was incomplete. Based on pairwise subsampling, the degree of clonotype sharing among donors was expected to be affected by sequencing depth.

CD8 naive samples were CD45RO-negative cells positively selected for CCR7, giving a CD45RA+CCR7+ population that excluded TemRA cells. Healthy HIV-negative adults with no recently reported acute infections or vaccinations were included as donors. Every donor was a Caucasian adult living in Nashville, Tennessee, USA. After blood collection by leukapheresis, PBMCs were isolated using Ficoll-Histopaque density gradient centrifugation and then cryopreserved in the vapor phase of liquid nitrogen. Analytical flow cytometry was used to check the purity and quantity of every magnetically sorted T cell population. Each sorted fraction had its genomic DNA isolated and then quantified by UV absorbance on a Nanodrop 2000c. In the case of this clone: Its recognized antigen is unknown. No much larger clonotype is one base removed from it; base qualities were not supplied.

TCR CDR3 regions were amplified from genomic DNA by multiplex PCR using the deep immunoSEQ assay. Extracted genomic DNA from each cell subset was spread evenly across all wells of several immunoSEQ 96-well plates, with each plate serving as a replicate. For sorted subsets, around 200 ng genomic DNA, equal to tens of thousands of T cell genomes, was loaded into each replicate PCR. Purified libraries were quantified with a Qubit 3.0 fluorometer, sized on a Bioanalyzer 2100, and re-quantified with the KAPA Library Quantification kit. Every immunoSEQ 96-well plate was sequenced on a dedicated single-read 150-cycle Illumina NextSeq 550 flow cell. Regarding the original processing steps: The immunoSEQ output contained only junctional sequences without quality scores, so filtering could not match that applied to full-length reads. To assign V/J genes and CDR3, sequences were annotated against IMGT germline references using PyIR, a Python wrapper for IgBLAST v1.9. Reads with weak V/J assignments (E-value above 1e-6), missing CDR3, stop codons, out-of-frame junctions, or ambiguous translated residues were removed. A V3J clonotype was defined by an identical inferred V gene, J gene, and CDR3 amino acid sequence. Percentage overlap between repertoires was calculated by dividing the number of shared unique clonotypes by the size of the smaller repertoire. Richness of each repertoire was evaluated using RTK rarefaction, the Chao1 estimator, and Recon v2.1 estimates of unobserved clonotypes. OLGA was used to compute generation probabilities for all TCRbeta clonotypes that the gDNA method yielded from a few donors. As stored in TCRdb, this immuneACCESS dataset retains in-frame rearrangements with V and J assigned. A fraction of the clones does not appear; measured against another copy, unresolved V genes explain less than half of the discrepancy, and the remainder lacks a known reason. The DNA was the basis for D and trimming; V, J and clone size are from that table. The sample table contains about 590,000 clones; only one count was recorded for just under 97% of them. Together, the top ten hold around 0.11% of the sample.

The V end gives up 4 bases and the J end 1 base, leaving 6 bases in the junction not matched to a gene. The CDR3 runs 15 residues from the cysteine to the phenylalanine. Of all the DNA, just the CDR3 is kept, 45 bases in frame from base 1. Looking up the germline V gene (reference sequence) yields CDR1 LNHNV and CDR2 YYDKDF. Sequences were obtained from naive CD8+ T cells sorted from blood. The label giving this sample's cell subset or site can be read as: CD45RA+CCR7+. Recombination linked TRBV15 to TRBJ1-2; 7 junctional bases match TRBD1. The sequence came from a woman in her thirties in good health. The DNA sequence is given as TGTGCCACCAGCACCTGGACAGGACTTAACTATGGCTACACCTTC. It is translated as CATSTWTGLNYGYTF.